What follows are 21 T cell receptor beta chains derived from one specimen sequenced in a study of CD8 T cells in Susac syndrome (dated 2019 in TCRdb). Libraries were constructed by the immunoSEQ multiplex PCR assay. RNA was extracted using the RNeasy kit, and roughly 0.45 to 1 ug of the RNA was reverse transcribed with random hexamers. TCRdb cleaned the public reads at Q25 with fastp, built clones with MiXCR and kept in-frame beta chains. Every entry covers one CDR3 protein and lists the most common genes and DNA from its rows. The sample yields a few hundred thousand distinct CDR3 sequences; 93% were counted once. The ten largest clones add up to about 0.071% of the sample. Sequenced: CD4+ T cells from PBMCs. Source of these receptors: a human donor with multiple sclerosis.

V is TRBV6-1 and J is TRBJ1-1, with D tentatively TRBD1 (5 bases). V gave up 8 bases and J gave up 1 base, with 11 bases separating them. CDR3 size: 13 residues. Germline V gene sequence: CDR1 MNHNS, CDR2 SASEGT. CDR3 sequence (DNA): TGTGCCAGCTGCTTTCAGGGGAACACTGAAGCTTTCTTT. This codes for CASCFQGNTEAFF.

This clonotype was counted a single time. V is TRBV6-5 and J is TRBJ2-1; 7 bases line up with TRBD2. Trimming cost V 0 bases and J 7 bases; bases outside gene matches: 6. Germline V gene sequence: CDR1 MNHEY, CDR2 SVGAGI. This CDR3 is built from 15 residues. CDR3 DNA: TGTGCCAGCAGTTACTCGAGAAGGGAGGGGAATGAGCAGTTCTTC. Translated: CASSYSRREGNEQFF.

The J gene is TRBJ1-1, the V gene TRBV30; D gene unclear. This CDR3 comprises 11 residues. Germline CDR1 and CDR2: GTSNPN and SVGIG (reference sequence). With 3 bases removed from V and 1 base from J, the gap between germline ends came to 3 bases. This CDR3 is CAWRQNTEAFF. DNA of the CDR3: TGTGCCTGGAGGCAGAACACTGAAGCTTTCTTT.

The CDR3, as DNA: TGTGCCAGCAGTTTATCGGGGGTCTCTGGGGCCAACGTCCTGACTTTC. Protein: CASSLSGVSGANVLTF. V and J are TRBV28 and TRBJ2-6, with D tentatively TRBD2 (6 bases). V lost 1 base, J lost 0 bases, and 7 bases lay in between. The CDR3 is 16 amino acids. Germline CDR1 is MDHEN and CDR2 is SYDVKM.

The chain has TRBV4-2 and TRBJ1-2; TRBD1 is a possible D gene (5 bases). V shed 4 bases and J shed 8 bases, with 20 bases lying between them. The CDR3 consists of 15 residues. CDR1 and CDR2 (germline): LGHNA, YNFKEQ. In DNA form, the CDR3 reads TGTGCCAGCAGCCCCAGAGTAGGGGCAGGCCCGGGCTACACCTTC. This encodes CASSPRVGAGPGYTF.

DNA for the CDR3: TGCAGCGTCTCCGGCGGAGCTAACTATGGCTACACCTTC. As protein: CSVSGGANYGYTF. V gene TRBV29-1 combines with J gene TRBJ1-2; D unclear. This CDR3 is built from 13 residues. V lost 6 bases and J 0 bases, leaving 11 bases between the germline ends. Germline-derived CDR1 and CDR2 are SQVTM and ANQGSEA. The full variable domain, rest sourced from reference TRBV29-1 and TRBJ1-2, is SAVISQKPSRDICQRGTSLTIQCQVDSQVTMMFWYRQQPGQSLTLIATANQGSEATYESGFVIDKFPISRPNLTFSTLTVSNMSPEDSSIYLCSVSGGANYGYTFGSGTRLTVV.

The chain employs TRBV19 and TRBJ2-2; a weak D match, TRBD1 (5 bases). The CDR3 length is 14 residues. V dropped 5 bases and J dropped 7 bases, with 14 bases sitting between them. Germline V gene sequence: CDR1 LNHDA, CDR2 SQIVND (reference sequence). The CDR3 is CASSPGWVGGELFF. The DNA of the CDR3 is TGTGCCAGTAGTCCAGGGTGGGTAGGCGGGGAGCTGTTTTTT.

This sequence joins TRBV21-1 and TRBJ1-1. TRBV21-1 is reported as a pseudogene. The CDR3 has 15 residues. CDR3 nucleotides: TGTGCCAGCAGCAAAGAAGGGCGGGCAAACACTGAAGCTTTCTTT. Encoded protein: CASSKEGRANTEAFF.

The CDR3 reads CASKRSEGDTQYF. CDR3 in DNA: TGCGCCAGCAAAAGGTCCGAGGGGGATACGCAGTATTTT. V and J are TRBV5-1 and TRBJ2-3; D is possibly TRBD1 or TRBD2 (5 bases each). This CDR3 has 13 residues. The V end was cut by 6 bases, the J end by 6 bases, with 14 bases between. Germline loops: CDR1 SGHRS, CDR2 YFSETQ. Full variable domain (missing parts from reference TRBV5-1 and TRBJ2-3): KAGVTQTPRYLIKTRGQQVTLSCSPISGHRSVSWYQQTPGQGLQFLFEYFSETQRNKGNFPGRFSGRQFSNSRSEMNVSTLELGDSALYLCASKRSEGDTQYFGPGTRLTVL.

V and J are TRBV20-1 and TRBJ1-5, with TRBD1 as a possible D gene (6 bases). CDR1 and CDR2 (germline): DFQATT, SNEGSKA (reference sequence). The CDR3 runs to 15 residues. Trimming took 4 bases from V and 1 from J, leaving 14 bases between them. This CDR3 reads CSAIRPDRSNQPQHF. The CDR3 DNA sequence: TGCAGTGCTATACGCCCGGACAGAAGCAATCAGCCCCAGCATTTT.

CDR3 amino acids: CASSQNGGPPGELFF. The DNA for the CDR3 is TGCGCCAGCAGCCAAAATGGAGGGCCGCCCGGGGAGCTGTTTTTT. V usage is TRBV4-1 and J usage is TRBJ2-2; tentative D call: TRBD2 (6 bases). The CDR3 is 15 amino acids. Trimming took 2 bases from V and 6 from J, leaving 13 bases between them. The germline CDR1 and CDR2 sequences are MGHRA and YSYEKL.

The V and J genes are TRBV24-1 and TRBJ2-1; D remains unclear. V shed 1 base and J shed 9 bases, with 3 bases lying between them. The CDR3 runs 11 residues. Germline V lookup: CDR1 KGHDR, CDR2 SFDVKD. CDR3 sequence (DNA): TGTGCCACCAGTGATTTTAGTGAGCAGTTCTTC. Translated: CATSDFSEQFF.

Here the CDR3 reads CASSQGQHIEAFF. The CDR3 DNA reads TGTGCCAGCAGCCAAGGTCAACACATTGAAGCTTTCTTT. The rearrangement joins TRBV3-1 to TRBJ1-1, with D unclear. Germline CDR1 reads LGHDT; CDR2 reads YNNKEL (reference sequence). The V and J ends lost 1 base and 7 bases respectively, with 10 bases between them. This CDR3 region has 13 residues. Filled out from reference TRBV3-1 and TRBJ1-1, the complete variable domain reads DTAVSQTPKYLVTQMGNDKSIKCEQNLGHDTMYWYKQDSKKFLKIMFSYNNKELIINETVPNRFSPKSPDKAHLNLHINSLELGDSAVYFCASSQGQHIEAFFGQGTRLTVV.

J is TRBJ2-5 and V is TRBV5-1; tentative D call: TRBD2 (6 bases). Trimming cost V 0 bases and J 4 bases, with 16 bases left between them. CDR1 SGHRS and CDR2 YFSETQ come from the germline V gene. The CDR3 is 16 residues long. The CDR3 spells CASSLASWRVGETQYF. CDR3 in DNA: TGCGCCAGCAGCTTGGCCAGTTGGAGGGTCGGAGAGACCCAGTACTTC. Using reference TRBV5-1 and TRBJ2-5 for the parts outside the CDR3, the full variable domain is KAGVTQTPRYLIKTRGQQVTLSCSPISGHRSVSWYQQTPGQGLQFLFEYFSETQRNKGNFPGRFSGRQFSNSRSEMNVSTLELGDSALYLCASSLASWRVGETQYFGPGTRLLVL.

This chain links TRBV5-1 with TRBJ2-2; D is unclear. CDR1 and CDR2 from the germline V gene are SGHRS and YFSETQ. The CDR3 length is 14 residues. Trimming took off 0 bases at V and 4 bases at J, with 7 bases between the two ends. CDR3 nucleotide sequence: TGCGCCAGCAGCTTGGCCGTCAGCACCGGGGAGCTGTTTTTT. It translates to CASSLAVSTGELFF. Filled out from reference TRBV5-1 and TRBJ2-2, the complete variable domain reads KAGVTQTPRYLIKTRGQQVTLSCSPISGHRSVSWYQQTPGQGLQFLFEYFSETQRNKGNFPGRFSGRQFSNSRSEMNVSTLELGDSALYLCASSLAVSTGELFFGEGSRLTVL.

The chain recombines TRBV7-9 with TRBJ1-4; D is unresolved. CDR3 size: 17 residues. Germline V lookup: CDR1 SEHNR, CDR2 FQNEAQ (reference sequence). The ends were cut back, 5 bases at V and 2 bases at J, with 18 bases in the middle. The CDR3 bases are TGTGCCAGCAGCGCCTTTTTCGCCAGCCGCACTAATGAAAAACTGTTTTTT. It is translated as CASSAFFASRTNEKLFF.

The rearrangement uses TRBV5-4 and TRBJ2-1, with 13 bases lining up with TRBD2. Germline values: CDR1 SGHNT, CDR2 YYREEE (reference sequence). The CDR3 extends over 16 amino acids. V shed 4 bases and J 2 bases; nucleotides not matched to a gene: 3. CDR3 bases: TGTGCCAGCAGCCTCGGACTAGCGGGGGCCTACAATGAGCAGTTCTTC. This translates into CASSLGLAGAYNEQFF.

A single count supports this clonotype. The chain joins TRBV19 to TRBJ1-1; D call uncertain. This CDR3 spans 12 amino acids. The germline CDR1 and CDR2 sequences are LNHDA and SQIVND (reference sequence). V lost 5 bases and J 3 bases, leaving 7 bases between the germline ends. For the CDR3, the DNA is TGTGCCAGTAGTCAGAGGGACACTGAAGCTTTCTTT. Encoded protein: CASSQRDTEAFF.

J is TRBJ1-5 and V is TRBV18, with 7 bases identical to TRBD1. CDR1 and CDR2 from the germline V gene are KGHSH and LQKENI. The V segment lost 6 bases and the J segment 4 bases; nucleotides outside the gene matches: 6. This CDR3 contains 14 residues. The CDR3 is CASSPQGGNQPQHF. In nucleotides, the CDR3 is TGTGCCAGCTCCCCCCAGGGGGGTAATCAGCCCCAGCATTTT.

This clonotype was picked up one time. CDR3 region: CASSADRGLEAFF. The CDR3 coding sequence is TGCGCCAGCAGCGCCGACAGGGGCCTTGAAGCTTTCTTT. The rearrangement joins TRBV5-1 to TRBJ1-1, with 8 bases aligning to TRBD1. Per the germline V gene, CDR1 is SGHRS and CDR2 is YFSETQ. The CDR3 extends over 13 amino acids. After removal of 4 bases from V and 7 bases from J, the junction contained 6 bases not matched to a gene.

This clonotype occurred once. The gene calls are TRBV20-1 and TRBJ1-5, with TRBD1 identical over 8 bases. Looked up from germline, CDR1 is DFQATT and CDR2 is SNEGSKA (reference sequence). CDR3 length: 16 amino acids. After removal of 3 bases from V and 1 base from J, the junction contained 8 bases not matched to a gene. In nucleotides, the CDR3 is TGCAGTGCTAGGGTTATCGACAGGGGAAGCAATCAGCCCCAGCATTTT. Translated, it gives CSARVIDRGSNQPQHF.